The clone carrying this T cell receptor beta chain has a handful of counts. The length of the CDR3 is 13 residues. Trimming pared 5 bases from V and 4 bases from J, leaving 9 bases between. Germline CDR1 reads MNHEY; CDR2 reads SMNVEV (reference sequence). A second 7 to 11 cycle PCR used barcoded and J-beta primers. A template-switch adaptor with 12 random nucleotides tagged each cDNA molecule. TCRdb re-analysed the 5' RACE reads in MiXCR, keeping a single row per CDR3 protein. The data contain just over 1 million distinct CDR3 sequences, less than 50% of them singletons. The data stem from a study of blood T cells in healthy people across ages.

The sequence was obtained from a woman aged 60-75 years in good health. This chain links TRBV27 with TRBJ2-1, with TRBD2 as a possible D gene (5 bases). What was sequenced was blood. CDR3 amino acids: CASSLAPYNEQFF. Written as DNA, the CDR3 is TGTGCCAGCAGTCTAGCCCCTTACAATGAGCAGTTCTTC.